What follows describes a single TCR beta chain. The data stem from a study of blood T cell repertoires in COVID-19. Trimming cost V 2 bases and J 4 bases, with 8 bases left between them. Germline V lookup: CDR1 KGHSH, CDR2 LQKENI. This CDR3 is built from 14 residues. Libraries were prepared by immunoSEQ multiplex PCR; TCRdb keeps only in-frame clonotypes and omits some of them. Of fewer than 350,000 clones detected, approximately 88% appear once; the ten largest clones hold 1.5% to 2%. The V and J genes are TRBV18 and TRBJ2-2, with D possibly matching TRBD1 (6 bases). The sequencing input was peripheral blood. The TCR comes from a woman in her thirties with COVID-19, enrolled during active disease. DNA of the CDR3: TGTGCCAGCTCACCAGGGGGCGGCACCGGGGAGCTGTTTTTT. As protein: CASSPGGGTGELFF.